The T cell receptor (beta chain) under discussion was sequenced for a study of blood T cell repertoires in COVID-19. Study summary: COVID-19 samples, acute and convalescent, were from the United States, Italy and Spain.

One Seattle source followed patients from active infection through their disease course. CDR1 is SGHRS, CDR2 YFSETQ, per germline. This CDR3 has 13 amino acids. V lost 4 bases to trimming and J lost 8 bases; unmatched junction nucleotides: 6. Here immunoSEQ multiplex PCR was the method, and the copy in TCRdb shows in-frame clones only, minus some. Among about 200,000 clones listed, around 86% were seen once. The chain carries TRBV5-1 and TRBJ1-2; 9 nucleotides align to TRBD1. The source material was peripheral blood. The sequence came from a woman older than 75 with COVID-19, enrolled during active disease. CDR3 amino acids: CASSIGTGQGYTF. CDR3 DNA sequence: TGCGCCAGCAGCATTGGGACAGGGCAAGGCTACACCTTC.